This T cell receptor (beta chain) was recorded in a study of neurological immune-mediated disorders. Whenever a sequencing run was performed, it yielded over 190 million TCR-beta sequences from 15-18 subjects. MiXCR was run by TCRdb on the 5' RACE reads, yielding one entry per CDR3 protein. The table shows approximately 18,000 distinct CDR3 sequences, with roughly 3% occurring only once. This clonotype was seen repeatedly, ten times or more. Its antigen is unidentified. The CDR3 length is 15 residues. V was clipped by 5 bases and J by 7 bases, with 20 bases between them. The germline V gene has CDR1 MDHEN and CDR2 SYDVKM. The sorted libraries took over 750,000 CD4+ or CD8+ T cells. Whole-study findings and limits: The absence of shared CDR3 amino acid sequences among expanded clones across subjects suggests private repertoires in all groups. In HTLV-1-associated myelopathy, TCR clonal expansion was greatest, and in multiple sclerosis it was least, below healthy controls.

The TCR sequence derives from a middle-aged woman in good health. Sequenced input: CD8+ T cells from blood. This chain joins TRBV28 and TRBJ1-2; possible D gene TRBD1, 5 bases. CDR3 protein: CASSTLRQGGSGYTF. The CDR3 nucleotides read TGTGCCAGCAGTACCCTTCGGCAGGGTGGTTCTGGCTACACCTTC.